This T cell receptor beta chain comes out of a study of vaccination and CD4 T cells after COVID-19. Treatment specified: roughly ten-day PBMC culture with coronavirus spike peptide pools or control peptides (ViraFEST assay). Germline assignment: CDR1 SEHNR and CDR2 FQNEAQ (reference sequence). CDR3 length equals 16 residues. The ends lost 5 bases at V and 5 bases at J; junction bases unmatched: 13. This clonotype has just a few counts. What it recognizes is unknown. Oncomine TCR Beta short-read sequencing was applied to DNA from cultured CD4+ T cells. Each CDR3 protein gets one entry after TCRdb re-called the PCR reads with MiXCR. This table holds over 15,000 distinct CDR3 sequences, around three fifths found once.

This clonotype was obtained from a human donor who had recovered from COVID-19. Sequences were obtained from CD4+ T cells from blood, cultured in vitro. The chain recombines TRBV7-9 with TRBJ1-1; TRBD1 aligns across 8 bases. The CDR3 here is CASSPRWWTGRTEAFF. For the CDR3, the DNA is TGTGCCAGCAGCCCGCGATGGTGGACAGGGCGAACTGAAGCTTTCTTT.